The entry below describes one T cell receptor (beta chain). Its antigen remains unknown. The data were obtained in a study of shared clonotypes between healthy human individuals. V shed 7 bases and J shed 3 bases, with 14 bases lying between them. The CDR3 spans 14 residues. The germline V gene encodes CDR1 MNHEY and CDR2 SMNVEV (reference sequence). Study-wide findings and caveats: Rarefaction gave evidence that sorted-subset sequencing remained incomplete despite large depth. Compared with memory subsets, naive subsets generally had larger estimated richness.

Profiled with immunoSEQ multiplex PCR; TCRdb holds only in-frame clones, not every one. The table lists about 1.5 million clones, roughly 96% of them singletons. The sequenced sample consisted of naive CD4+ T cells sorted from blood. Subset here: CD45RA+ positively selected. The receptor was derived from a man in his thirties or forties in good health. This chain uses TRBV27 with TRBJ2-3; possible D gene TRBD2, 6 bases. The CDR3 sequence: CASTGRGRTDTQYF. As DNA, the CDR3 is TGTGCCAGCACTGGACGGGGGAGGACAGATACGCAGTATTTT.